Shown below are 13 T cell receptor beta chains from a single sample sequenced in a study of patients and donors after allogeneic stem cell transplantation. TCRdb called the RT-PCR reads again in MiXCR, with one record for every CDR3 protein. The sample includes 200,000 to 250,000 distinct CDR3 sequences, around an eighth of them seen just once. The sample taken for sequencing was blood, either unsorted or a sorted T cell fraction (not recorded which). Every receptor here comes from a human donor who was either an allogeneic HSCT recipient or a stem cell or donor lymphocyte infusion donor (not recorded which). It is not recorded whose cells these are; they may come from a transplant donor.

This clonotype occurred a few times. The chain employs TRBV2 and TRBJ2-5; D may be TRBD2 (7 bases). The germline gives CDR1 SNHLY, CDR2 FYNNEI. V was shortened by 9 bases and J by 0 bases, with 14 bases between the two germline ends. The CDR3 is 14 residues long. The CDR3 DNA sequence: TGTGCCAGGGGGGGAGGGGGGTACCAAGAGACCCAGTACTTC. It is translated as CARGGGGYQETQYF.

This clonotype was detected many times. CDR3 sequence: CASSVAAAGELFF. The CDR3, as DNA: TGTGCCAGCAGCGTAGCTGCGGCCGGGGAGCTGTTTTTT. V usage is TRBV9 and J usage is TRBJ2-2; the D is unclear. V was cut by 0 bases and J by 6 bases, with 6 bases left in between. Looked up from germline, CDR1 is SGDLS and CDR2 is YYNGEE. The length of the CDR3 is 13 residues.

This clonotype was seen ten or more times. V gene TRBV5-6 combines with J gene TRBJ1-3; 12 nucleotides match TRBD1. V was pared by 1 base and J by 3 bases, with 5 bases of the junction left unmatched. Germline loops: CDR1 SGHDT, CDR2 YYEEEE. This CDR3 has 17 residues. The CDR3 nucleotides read TGTGCCAGCAGCTTGTTGGGACAGGGGGCACTTGGAAACACCATATATTTT. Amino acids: CASSLLGQGALGNTIYF.

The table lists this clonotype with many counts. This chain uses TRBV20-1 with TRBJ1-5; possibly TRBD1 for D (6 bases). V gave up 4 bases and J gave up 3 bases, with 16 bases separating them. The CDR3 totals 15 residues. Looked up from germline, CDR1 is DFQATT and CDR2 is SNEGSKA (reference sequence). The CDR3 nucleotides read TGCAGTGCTACTAAACCGGGGGCGGACAATCAGCCCCAGCATTTT. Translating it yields CSATKPGADNQPQHF.

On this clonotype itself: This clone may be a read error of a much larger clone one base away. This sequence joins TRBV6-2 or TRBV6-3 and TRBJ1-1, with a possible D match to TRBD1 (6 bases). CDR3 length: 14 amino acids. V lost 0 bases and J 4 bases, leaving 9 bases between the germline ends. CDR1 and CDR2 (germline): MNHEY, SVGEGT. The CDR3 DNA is TGTGCCAGCAGTTACTCAACAGGGATCACTGAAGCTTTCTTT. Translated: CASSYSTGITEAFF.

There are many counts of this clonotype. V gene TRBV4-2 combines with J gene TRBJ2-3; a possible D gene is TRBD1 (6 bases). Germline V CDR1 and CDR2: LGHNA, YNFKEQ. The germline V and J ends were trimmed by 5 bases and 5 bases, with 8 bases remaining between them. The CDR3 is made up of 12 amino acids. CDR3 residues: CASSKGVDTQYF. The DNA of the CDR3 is TGTGCCAGCAGCAAGGGGGTAGATACGCAGTATTTT.

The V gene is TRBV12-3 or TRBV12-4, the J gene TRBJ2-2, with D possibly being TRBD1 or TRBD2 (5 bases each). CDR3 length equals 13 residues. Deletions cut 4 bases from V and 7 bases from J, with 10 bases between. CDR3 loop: CASSSEGFGELFF. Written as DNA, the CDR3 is TGTGCCAGCAGTTCCGAGGGGTTCGGGGAGCTGTTTTTT.

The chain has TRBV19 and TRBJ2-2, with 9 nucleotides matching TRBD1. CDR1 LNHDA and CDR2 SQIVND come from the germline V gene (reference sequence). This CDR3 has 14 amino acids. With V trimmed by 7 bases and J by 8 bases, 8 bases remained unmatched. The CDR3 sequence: CASIRTGAGGELFF. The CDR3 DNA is TGTGCCAGTATTCGGACAGGGGCCGGGGGGGAGCTGTTTTTT.

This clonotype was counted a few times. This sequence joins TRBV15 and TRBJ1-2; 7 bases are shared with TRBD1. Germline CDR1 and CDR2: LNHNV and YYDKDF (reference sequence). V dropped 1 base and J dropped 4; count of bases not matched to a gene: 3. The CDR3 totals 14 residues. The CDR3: CATSRAWTGYGYTF. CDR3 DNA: TGTGCCACCAGCAGAGCCTGGACAGGCTATGGCTACACCTTC.

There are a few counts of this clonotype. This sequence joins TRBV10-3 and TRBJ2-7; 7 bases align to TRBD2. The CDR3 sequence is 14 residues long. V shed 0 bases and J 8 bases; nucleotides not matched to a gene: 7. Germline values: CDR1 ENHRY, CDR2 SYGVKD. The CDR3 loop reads CAISESGLVGQQYF. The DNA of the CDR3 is TGTGCCATCAGTGAGTCCGGACTAGTGGGGCAGCAGTACTTC.

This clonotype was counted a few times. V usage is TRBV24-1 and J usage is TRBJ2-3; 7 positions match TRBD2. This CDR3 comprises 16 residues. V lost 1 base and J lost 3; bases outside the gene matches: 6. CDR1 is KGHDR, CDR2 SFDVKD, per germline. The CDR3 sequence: CATSDFSSGGTDTQYF. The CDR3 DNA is TGTGCCACCAGTGATTTTTCTAGCGGTGGTACAGATACGCAGTATTTT.

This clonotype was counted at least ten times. CDR3 DNA: TGCGCCAGCAGCCCCCGAACGAGGGAGCCGGGGACCCAGTACTTC. Protein sequence: CASSPRTREPGTQYF. The genes are TRBV4-1 and TRBJ2-5; D perhaps matches TRBD2 (5 bases). V was pared by 4 bases and J by 7 bases, with 19 bases between. The CDR3 spans 15 residues. Germline V gives CDR1 MGHRA, CDR2 YSYEKL.

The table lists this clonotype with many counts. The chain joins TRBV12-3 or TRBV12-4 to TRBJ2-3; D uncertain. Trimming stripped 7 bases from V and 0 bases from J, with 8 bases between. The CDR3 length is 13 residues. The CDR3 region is CASKESSTDTQYF. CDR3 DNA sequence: TGTGCCAGCAAAGAGTCTAGCACAGATACGCAGTATTTT.